The rows below give T cell receptor beta chains drawn from one sample of a study. TCRdb reprocessed the 5' RACE reads with MiXCR, giving one entry per CDR3 protein. The data hold fewer than 40,000 distinct CDR3 sequences, with around 22% observed a single time. The sample was memory CD4+ T cells sorted from blood. These receptors were taken from a female donor with breast cancer. Each CDR3 is given with its conserved first and last residue. Each record gives: J gene, V gene, CDR3 protein.

j_gene: TRBJ2-2; v_gene: TRBV27; CDR3aa: CASTLMAGGTGELFF
j_gene: TRBJ1-5; v_gene: TRBV9; CDR3aa: CASSETGQLNQPQHF
j_gene: TRBJ2-7; v_gene: TRBV29-1; CDR3aa: CSAGPSGTHEQYF
j_gene: TRBJ2-5; v_gene: TRBV27; CDR3aa: CATKGTSGEETQYF
j_gene: TRBJ2-7; v_gene: TRBV3-1; CDR3aa: CASSPRQAPVSYEQYF
j_gene: TRBJ2-1; v_gene: TRBV9; CDR3aa: CASSVFGGSDNEQFF
j_gene: TRBJ2-7; v_gene: TRBV13; CDR3aa: CASSSTSGMNEQYF
j_gene: TRBJ2-2; v_gene: TRBV10-1; CDR3aa: CASSDPTGGPTGELFF
j_gene: TRBJ1-6; v_gene: TRBV5-1; CDR3aa: CASSLAGNNSPLHF
j_gene: TRBJ1-6; v_gene: TRBV27; CDR3aa: CASSLLNSPLHF
j_gene: TRBJ2-3; v_gene: TRBV6-2/TRBV6-3; CDR3aa: CASSPLLRTTSTDTQYF
j_gene: TRBJ2-2; v_gene: TRBV7-2; CDR3aa: CASSLLTANTGELFF
j_gene: TRBJ1-5; v_gene: TRBV4-2; CDR3aa: CASSQVLNQPQHF
j_gene: TRBJ2-7; v_gene: TRBV27; CDR3aa: CASSHSGRGEQYF
j_gene: TRBJ2-1; v_gene: TRBV7-2; CDR3aa: CASTGGSYNEQFF
j_gene: TRBJ2-7; v_gene: TRBV4-1; CDR3aa: CASSQEAGSAYEQYF